This entry describes one T cell receptor beta chain. Its cognate antigen is unknown. The data were taken from a study of a mutant IDH1 vaccine in newly diagnosed glioma. Overall study: Vaccine dosing followed radiotherapy by 4-6 weeks, or accompanied temozolomide cycles. Patients arrived already treated with radiotherapy, temozolomide, or both, most having had both. Week 47 marked visit V13, whereas week 35 marked visit V12.

The table came from immunoSEQ multiplex PCR; TCRdb's copy has only in-frame clones and leaves some out. Here the sample spans about 50,000 clones, 80% to 95% being singletons. This CDR3 comprises 14 residues. Germline V CDR1 and CDR2: SQVTM, ANQGSEA. V was pared by 4 bases and J by 0 bases, with 2 bases of the junction left unmatched. Time point described: week 35, safety follow-up. Vaccinated patients received 300 ug of mutant IDH1 20-mer peptide per dose, with topical imiquimod. The sample consisted of PBMCs, taken from a glioma patient whose treatment included an IDH1 peptide vaccine. This receptor was obtained from a man aged 45-65 years with glioma. This sequence joins TRBV29-1 and TRBJ2-2; the match to TRBD2 covers 7 bases. The CDR3, as DNA: TGCAGCGTTGGTGGGACTACGAACACCGGGGAGCTGTTTTTT. Amino acids: CSVGGTTNTGELFF.